The clone carrying this T cell receptor (beta chain) appeared many times. The antigen remains unidentified. The J segment lost 4 bases and the V segment lost 2 bases, leaving 5 bases of the junction unmatched. In germline, CDR1 is MNHEY, CDR2 SVGAGI. The CDR3 covers 15 residues. The data were obtained in a study of Graves' ophthalmopathy and Graves' hyperthyroidism. About the study: Peripheral blood was gathered at first diagnosis, ahead of any treatment whatsoever.

Study-level points and caveats: Blood also carried most expanded thyroid clonotypes exceeding 0.001 frequency.

RNA transcripts provided the template for amplifying TCR beta CDR3 regions. An opening RT-PCR round employed HTBI primers and preceded a second-round multiplex PCR. TCRdb re-derived calls from the multiplex PCR reads in MiXCR, one entry per CDR3 protein. The sample lists 680,000 or so distinct CDR3 sequences, 22% occurring once. The diagnosis was founded upon clinical symptoms, serum thyroxine, TRAb, thyroid ultrasound and orbital computed tomography. Sequenced input: peripheral blood. This chain uses TRBV6-5 with TRBJ1-5; the match to TRBD1 covers 7 bases. The sequence was obtained from a woman aged 18-29 years with stable Graves' hyperthyroidism. Some clones in this sample may be carry-over from other donors' samples. CDR3 sequence: CASSYTPGGNQPQHF. CDR3 DNA sequence: TGTGCCAGCAGTTACACTCCAGGGGGTAATCAGCCCCAGCATTTT.